This passage covers 24 T cell receptor beta chains from one sample sequenced in a study of beta chain features in type 1 diabetes. Study-wide findings and caveats: Shortening that was moderate but significant affected the TCRB CDR3s of Type 1 diabetes patients in all four CD4+ subsets.

These receptors have no known antigen. Of the isolated RNA, all was reverse transcribed, and so the sequenced material was expressed TCRB transcripts. The repertoire was sequenced with immunoSEQ multiplex PCR; TCRdb's copy has only in-frame clones and lacks some. This table holds about 160,000 clones, around 8% found once. The sequencing sample was made of central memory CD4+ T cells from blood. The receptors come from a woman between 35 and 50 years old with type 1 diabetes.

This clone showed up just a few times. The rearrangement joins TRBV10-3 to TRBJ2-5; tentatively, D is TRBD2 (7 bases). V was pared by 0 bases and J by 5 bases, with 13 bases between. Germline values: CDR1 ENHRY, CDR2 SYGVKD. The CDR3 extends over 15 amino acids. The CDR3, as DNA: TGTGCCATCAGTGAGTCGAGGGGGGGATCTGAGACCCAGTACTTC. Amino acid sequence: CAISESRGGSETQYF.

This clone came up many times. The J gene is TRBJ1-1, the V gene TRBV7-2; 9 bases match TRBD1. V was clipped by 4 bases and J by 3 bases; unmatched bases: 6. The germline V gene encodes CDR1 SGHTA and CDR2 FQGNSA. The CDR3 covers 15 residues. The CDR3 bases are TGTGCCAGCAGCTCCCCGGACAGGGGAGACACTGAAGCTTTCTTT. Amino acid sequence: CASSSPDRGDTEAFF.

This clone has a handful of counts. This sequence joins TRBV4-3 and TRBJ1-2; D possibly corresponds to TRBD1 (5 bases). The CDR3 is made up of 14 amino acids. Trimming removed 4 bases from V and 4 bases from J, with 13 bases in between. The germline V gene encodes CDR1 LGHNA and CDR2 YSLEER. CDR3 residues: CASSLEQGGYGYTF. The CDR3 nucleotides read TGCGCCAGCAGCCTGGAGCAGGGTGGCTATGGCTACACCTTC.

This clone was detected ten times or more. V is TRBV7-2 and J is TRBJ2-7, with a possible D match to TRBD1 (5 bases). The germline CDR1 and CDR2 sequences are SGHTA and FQGNSA. The CDR3 consists of 14 residues. CDR3 in amino acids: CASARASYTYEQYF. The CDR3 DNA is TGTGCTTCAGCCAGGGCCTCCTACACCTACGAGCAGTACTTC.

J is TRBJ2-7 and V is TRBV7-2; 12 nucleotides align to TRBD2. Germline values: CDR1 SGHTA, CDR2 FQGNSA. The ends lost 3 bases at V and 6 bases at J; junction bases unmatched: 6. The CDR3 totals 15 residues. CDR3 sequence reads: CASSFSSGGAFEQYF. The CDR3 DNA reads TGTGCCAGCAGCTTCTCTAGCGGGGGGGCCTTCGAGCAGTACTTC.

The rearrangement links TRBV29-1 to TRBJ1-3; 7 bases line up with TRBD1. Per the germline V gene, CDR1 is SQVTM and CDR2 is ANQGSEA. V was clipped by 7 bases and J by 0 bases; unmatched bases: 3. CDR3 length equals 13 residues. The CDR3: CSARQGSGNTIYF. The CDR3 coding sequence is TGCAGCGCCCGACAGGGCTCTGGAAACACCATATATTTT.

The chain couples TRBV5-1 to TRBJ2-1; 7 nucleotides align to TRBD1. The length of the CDR3 is 15 residues. J was trimmed by 3 bases and V by 0 bases; bases with no gene match: 3. CDR1 SGHRS and CDR2 YFSETQ come from the germline V gene. CDR3 nucleotides: TGCGCCAGCAGCTTGGAGGGGGCCCTCTACAATGAGCAGTTCTTC. Protein sequence: CASSLEGALYNEQFF.

This clone was counted between two and nine times. The chain recombines TRBV28 with TRBJ1-2; TRBD1 is a possible D gene (6 bases). CDR1 and CDR2 from the germline V gene are MDHEN and SYDVKM. The CDR3 extends over 15 amino acids. The V and J ends lost 1 base and 6 bases respectively, with 15 bases between them. CDR3 loop: CASSLLGARKDGYTF. As DNA, the CDR3 is TGTGCCAGCAGTTTATTGGGGGCACGGAAGGATGGCTACACCTTC.

This clone has more than one count but fewer than ten. V is TRBV4-3 and J is TRBJ2-2; TRBD1 aligns across 9 bases. Germline-derived CDR1 and CDR2 are LGHNA and YSLEER. The CDR3 sequence is 17 residues long. V shed 4 bases, J shed 2 bases, and the junction held 8 bases outside the gene matches. DNA for the CDR3: TGCGCCAGCAGCCGACTGGCGACAGGGGGAAACACCGGGGAGCTGTTTTTT. It yields the protein CASSRLATGGNTGELFF.

V usage is TRBV5-6 and J usage is TRBJ2-7; the match to TRBD2 covers 7 bases. The germline V gene encodes CDR1 SGHDT and CDR2 YYEEEE. The CDR3 runs 15 residues. V lost 1 base and J lost 8; bases outside the gene matches: 12. The CDR3 region has the DNA TGTGCCAGCAGCTTGAGTGGGACTACTCGGTGGAAGCAGTACTTC. Translated, it gives CASSLSGTTRWKQYF.

The chain joins TRBV5-6 to TRBJ1-1; 11 bases fit TRBD1. From germline, CDR1 is SGHDT and CDR2 YYEEEE. After removal of 4 bases from V and 3 bases from J, the junction contained 5 bases not matched to a gene. CDR3 size: 15 residues. The CDR3 loop is CASSRGTGGDTEAFF. The CDR3 DNA is TGTGCCAGCAGCAGAGGGACAGGGGGGGACACTGAAGCTTTCTTT. The variable domain in full, completed from reference TRBV5-6 and TRBJ1-1, reads DAGVTQSPTHLIKTRGQQVTLRCSPKSGHDTVSWYQQALGQGPQFIFQYYEEEERQRGNFPDRFSGHQFPNYSSELNVNALLLGDSALYLCASSRGTGGDTEAFFGQGTRLTVV.

This sequence joins TRBV5-5 and TRBJ2-7; 9 bases fit TRBD1. V lost 4 bases, J lost 0 bases, and 2 bases stayed unmatched. The germline V gene has CDR1 SGHKS and CDR2 YYEKEE (reference sequence). The CDR3 runs to 14 residues. This CDR3 is CASSRTGDSYEQYF. In nucleotides, the CDR3 is TGTGCCAGCAGCCGGACAGGGGACTCCTACGAGCAGTACTTC.

The chain combines TRBV27 with TRBJ1-4; D ambiguous. V was shortened by 6 bases and J by 12 bases, with 11 bases between the two germline ends. This CDR3 region has 11 residues. Germline CDR1 is MNHEY and CDR2 is SMNVEV (reference sequence). CDR3 in amino acids: CASRAREELFF. CDR3 bases: TGTGCCAGCAGGGCGCGGGAGGAACTGTTTTTT.

This clone has just a few counts. Other DNA variants within this sample encode the same CDR3. The chain couples TRBV7-9 to TRBJ2-5; TRBD1 aligns across 9 bases. The CDR3 is 14 amino acids. Losses at the gene ends were 5 bases for V and 4 bases for J; bases not matched to a gene: 5. CDR1 and CDR2 from the germline V gene are SEHNR and FQNEAQ (reference sequence). In DNA, the CDR3 is TGTGCCAGCAGCCGGGGACAGGGTGGAGAGACCCAGTACTTC. Translated, it gives CASSRGQGGETQYF. The whole variable domain, filled in from reference TRBV7-9 and TRBJ2-5, reads DTGVSQNPRHKITKRGQNVTFRCDPISEHNRLYWYRQTLGQGPEFLTYFQNEAQLEKSRLLSDRFSAERPKGSFSTLEIQRTEQGDSAMYLCASSRGQGGETQYFGPGTRLLVL.

This clone was observed many times. The chain uses TRBV30 and TRBJ2-1; 11 positions agree with TRBD2. J was trimmed by 13 bases and V by 2 bases; bases with no gene match: 10. CDR1 GTSNPN and CDR2 SVGIG come from the germline V gene (reference sequence). The CDR3 has 14 residues. The CDR3 reads CAWSPGTSGAGQFF. The CDR3 region has the DNA TGTGCCTGGAGTCCCGGGACTAGCGGAGCGGGCCAGTTCTTC.

The chain is built from TRBV5-1 and TRBJ2-7, with a weak D call TRBD2 (6 bases). V was clipped by 3 bases and J by 3 bases, with 13 bases between them. CDR1 is SGHRS and CDR2 is YFSETQ in the germline V gene. The length of the CDR3 is 14 residues. The CDR3 DNA reads as TGCGCCAGCAGCTCCCGGGAGTCCCACTACGAGCAGTACTTC. Translating gives CASSSRESHYEQYF.

This chain uses TRBV5-1 with TRBJ2-7; 11 bases line up with TRBD1. V lost 0 bases to trimming and J lost 5 bases; unmatched junction nucleotides: 4. The CDR3 contains 15 residues. CDR1 and CDR2 (germline): SGHRS, YFSETQ. CDR3 sequence: CASSLGDRGVHEQYF. The CDR3 bases are TGCGCCAGCAGCTTGGGGGACAGGGGGGTCCACGAGCAGTACTTC.

The V gene is TRBV2, the J gene TRBJ1-5, with D unclear. Germline CDR1 is SNHLY and CDR2 is FYNNEI. V lost 8 bases and J 7 bases, leaving 18 bases between the germline ends. The CDR3 sequence is 14 residues long. CDR3 in DNA: TGTGCCAGCGAGGGAGGGTCAAAAGGACAGCCCCAGCATTTT. Translated, it gives CASEGGSKGQPQHF.

The chain is built from TRBV5-1 and TRBJ2-1; D is unresolved. The CDR3 extends over 15 amino acids. The germline gives CDR1 SGHRS, CDR2 YFSETQ. Trimming left V 4 bases short and J 0 bases short, with 11 bases between. The CDR3 sequence is CASSLQVSSYNEQFF. The CDR3 nucleotides read TGCGCCAGCAGCCTCCAAGTGAGCTCCTACAATGAGCAGTTCTTC.

Only a few counts were recorded for this clone. The rearrangement links TRBV5-6 to TRBJ2-3; TRBD1 aligns across 8 bases. CDR3 length equals 15 residues. V was clipped by 4 bases and J by 4 bases; unmatched bases: 8. Germline-derived CDR1 and CDR2 are SGHDT and YYEEEE. CDR3 loop: CASSGRTGSADTQYF. The CDR3 DNA follows: TGTGCCAGCAGCGGAAGGACAGGGAGCGCAGATACGCAGTATTTT.

The table lists this clone with a few counts. V usage is TRBV29-1 and J usage is TRBJ2-7; maybe TRBD1 (6 bases). The V end was cut by 6 bases, the J end by 0 bases, with 21 bases between. CDR1 is SQVTM and CDR2 is ANQGSEA in the germline V gene. The CDR3 contains 16 residues. This CDR3 is CSVTGSRQGSSYEQYF. The CDR3 nucleotides read TGCAGCGTGACAGGATCGAGACAAGGCAGCTCCTACGAGCAGTACTTC.

The chain carries TRBV7-2 and TRBJ2-4; TRBD2 matches at 11 bases. CDR1 is SGHTA, CDR2 FQGNSA, per germline. This CDR3 comprises 16 residues. With 3 bases clipped from V and 2 bases from J, the junction kept 3 bases outside the gene matches. CDR3 coding DNA: TGTGCCAGCAGCTTCGGGACTAGCGGTACCAAAAACATTCAGTACTTC. Translating gives CASSFGTSGTKNIQYF.

As for this clone: Other DNA sequences of this sample code for an identical CDR3. This sequence joins TRBV18 and TRBJ2-5; D not certain. V was cut by 6 bases and J by 0 bases, with 11 bases left in between. Germline-derived CDR1 and CDR2 are KGHSH and LQKENI. The CDR3 has 14 residues. The CDR3 coding sequence is TGTGCCAGCTCCCCCGGTCTGGACCAAGAGACCCAGTACTTC. Translation: CASSPGLDQETQYF.

This clone was picked up many times. This chain joins TRBV29-1 and TRBJ2-5; TRBD2 agrees at 8 bases. The CDR3 sequence is 13 residues long. Germline assignment: CDR1 SQVTM and CDR2 ANQGSEA. V lost 7 bases, J lost 2 bases, and 6 bases stayed unmatched. CDR3 region: CSAEGTSQETQYF. The CDR3, as DNA: TGCAGCGCCGAGGGGACTAGTCAAGAGACCCAGTACTTC.